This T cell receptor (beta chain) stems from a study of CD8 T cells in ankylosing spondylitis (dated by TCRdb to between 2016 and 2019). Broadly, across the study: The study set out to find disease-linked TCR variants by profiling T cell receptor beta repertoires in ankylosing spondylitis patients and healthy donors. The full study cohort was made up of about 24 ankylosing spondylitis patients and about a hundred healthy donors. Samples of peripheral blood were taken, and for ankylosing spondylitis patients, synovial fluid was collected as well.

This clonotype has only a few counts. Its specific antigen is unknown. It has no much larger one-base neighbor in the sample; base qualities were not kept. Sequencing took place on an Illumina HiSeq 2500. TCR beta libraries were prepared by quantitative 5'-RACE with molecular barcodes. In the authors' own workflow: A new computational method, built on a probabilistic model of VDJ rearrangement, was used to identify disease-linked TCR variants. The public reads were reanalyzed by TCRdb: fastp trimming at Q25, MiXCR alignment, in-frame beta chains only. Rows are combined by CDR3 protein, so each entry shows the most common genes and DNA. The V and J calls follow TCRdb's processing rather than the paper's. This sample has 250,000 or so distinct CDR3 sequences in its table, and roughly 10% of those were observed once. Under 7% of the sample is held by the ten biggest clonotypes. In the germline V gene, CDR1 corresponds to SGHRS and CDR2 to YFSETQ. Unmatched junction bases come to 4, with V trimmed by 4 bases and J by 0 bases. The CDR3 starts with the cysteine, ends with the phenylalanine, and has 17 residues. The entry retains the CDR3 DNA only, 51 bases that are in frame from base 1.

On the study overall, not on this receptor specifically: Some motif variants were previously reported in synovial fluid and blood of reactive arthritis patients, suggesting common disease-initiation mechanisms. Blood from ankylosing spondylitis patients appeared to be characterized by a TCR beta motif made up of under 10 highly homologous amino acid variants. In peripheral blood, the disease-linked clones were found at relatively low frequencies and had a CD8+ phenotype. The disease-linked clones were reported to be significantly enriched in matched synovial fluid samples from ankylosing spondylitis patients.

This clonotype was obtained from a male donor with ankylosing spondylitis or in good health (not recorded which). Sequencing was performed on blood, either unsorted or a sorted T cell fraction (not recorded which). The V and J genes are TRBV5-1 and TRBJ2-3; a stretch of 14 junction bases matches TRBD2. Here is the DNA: TGCGCCAGCAGCGACGGACTAGCGGGGGGTAGCACAGATACGCAGTATTTT. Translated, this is CASSDGLAGGSTDTQYF.